One sample yielded the 4 T cell receptor beta chains listed below, sequenced in a study of neurological immune-mediated disorders. MiXCR, applied by TCRdb to the 5' RACE reads, yields one record per CDR3 protein. The table has tens of thousands of distinct CDR3 sequences, over 3% seen once. Material: PBMCs. These receptors came from a woman between 25 and 40 years old with multiple sclerosis.

This clonotype showed up many times. The chain links TRBV20-1 to TRBJ2-1; 13 positions agree with TRBD2. V lost 7 bases to trimming and J lost 12 bases; unmatched junction nucleotides: 15. Germline V CDR1 and CDR2: DFQATT, SNEGSKA (reference sequence). The CDR3 is 15 amino acids. CDR3 bases: TGCAGTGTTGCGTCCGGGACTAGCGGGGAGTCAGTGCAGTTCTTC. This translates into CSVASGTSGESVQFF.

In this sample, this clonotype turned up many times. This chain links TRBV5-5 with TRBJ2-7; 8 nucleotides align to TRBD1. J was trimmed by 3 bases and V by 5 bases; bases with no gene match: 7. The CDR3 totals 14 residues. The germline gives CDR1 SGHKS, CDR2 YYEKEE (reference sequence). The CDR3 bases are TGTGCCAGCAGAGAATCCGGGACAGGCTACGAGCAGTACTTC. This codes for CASRESGTGYEQYF.

This clonotype was seen ten or more times. The CDR3 sequence is CASSYNEQFF. The CDR3 DNA sequence: TGTGCCAGCAGCTACAATGAGCAGTTCTTC. V usage is TRBV7-2 and J usage is TRBJ2-1; D is undetermined. Trimming removed 4 bases at V and 5 bases at J, with 0 bases between. Germline CDR1 is SGHTA and CDR2 is FQGNSA. The CDR3 is 10 amino acids.

With respect to this clonotype: Since a much larger clone is just one base distant, this may be a read error. CDR3 DNA sequence: TGTGCCAGCAATCTAGCGGGGGCTAGATCCTACAATGAGCAGTTCTTC. This gives the protein CASNLAGARSYNEQFF. This chain joins TRBV7-9 and TRBJ2-1, with TRBD2 matching over 10 bases. Germline V gene sequence: CDR1 SEHNR, CDR2 FQNEAQ (reference sequence). V lost 7 bases to trimming and J lost 1 base; unmatched junction nucleotides: 7. There are 16 residues in the CDR3.